Presented here are 27 T cell receptor beta chains from one specimen sequenced in a study of T cells in Graves' hyperthyroidism and ophthalmopathy. RNA transcripts served as the template for amplifying TCR beta CDR3 regions. Carried out on the TCR CDR3, a first-round RT-PCR used the HTBI primer set. Via MiXCR, TCRdb re-called the multiplex PCR reads, giving one row per CDR3 protein. This sample has a few hundred thousand distinct CDR3 sequences, with about 45% found just once. What was sequenced was peripheral blood or thyroid tissue (not recorded which). The receptors derive from a young woman with Graves' hyperthyroidism.

The rearrangement uses TRBV29-1 and TRBJ1-2, with no clear D. Germline values: CDR1 SQVTM, CDR2 ANQGSEA. This CDR3 has 11 residues. Trimming pared 4 bases from V and 10 bases from J, leaving 13 bases between. The CDR3 sequence is CSVGTGRDYTF. As DNA, the CDR3 is TGCAGCGTTGGAACGGGGAGGGACTACACCTTC.

Comment on this clonotype: The CDR3 does not end in the conserved phenylalanine or tryptophan, so this is likely a read error. No DNA is shown, since the ends of the CDR3 on it are uncertain; the CDR3 is the one TCRdb lists. The chain recombines TRBV10-3 with TRBJ2-2. The CDR3 length is 9 residues, termini included. CDR1 ENHRY and CDR2 SYGVKD come from the germline V gene. The chain's CDR3 is CAISESYDT.

This clonotype was observed many times. The chain combines TRBV29-1 with TRBJ1-1; D gene unclear. The V gene's germline CDR1 is SQVTM and CDR2 ANQGSEA. This CDR3 is 10 amino acids long. Here the CDR3 reads CRTSGPEAFF. The CDR3 DNA reads as TGCAGGACCTCCGGGCCTGAAGCTTTCTTT.

The chain uses TRBV7-3 and TRBJ2-7; D gene unclear. The V gene lost 3 bases and the J gene lost 5 bases, with 11 bases spanning the gap. This CDR3 spans 13 amino acids. CDR1 SGHTA and CDR2 FQGTGA come from the germline V gene. This CDR3 is CASSLFQTHEQYF. The CDR3 DNA reads TGTGCCAGCAGCTTGTTTCAAACTCACGAGCAGTACTTC.

This clonotype showed up many times. This chain joins TRBV2 and TRBJ1-5, with 8 positions matching TRBD1. Germline V gene sequence: CDR1 SNHLY, CDR2 FYNNEI. The ends lost 7 bases at V and 7 bases at J; junction bases unmatched: 6. The CDR3 contains 13 residues. Written as DNA, the CDR3 is TGTGCCAGCAAAGGGACAGGTGGCCAGCCCCAGCATTTT. It translates to CASKGTGGQPQHF.

On this clonotype: The CDR3 does not close with the conserved phenylalanine or tryptophan, likely indicating a read error. It is unclear where the CDR3 begins or ends on the DNA, so no DNA is shown, and the CDR3 is as TCRdb lists it. The chain recombines TRBV7-3 with TRBJ2-2; TRBD1 was called by the table and not checked on the DNA. The CDR3 is made up of 17 amino acids, end residues included. Germline V lookup: CDR1 SGHTA, CDR2 FQGTGA. CDR3 amino acids: CASSLGALGAEHRGADS.

This clonotype was seen at least ten times. The V gene is TRBV6-6, the J gene TRBJ2-5; the D gene is possibly TRBD1 (5 bases). There are 13 residues in the CDR3. Germline V gene lookup returns CDR1 MNHNY and CDR2 SVGAGI (reference sequence). Trimming took 4 bases from V and 2 from J, leaving 8 bases between them. The CDR3 protein is CASSLQVQETQYF. In nucleotides, the CDR3 is TGTGCCAGCAGTTTACAGGTGCAAGAGACCCAGTACTTC.

This clonotype was picked up many times. The V call is TRBV10-3, the J call TRBJ2-7; tentatively, D is TRBD1 (6 bases). CDR1 and CDR2 (germline): ENHRY, SYGVKD. The ends were cut back, 10 bases at V and 1 base at J, with 17 bases in the middle. The CDR3 has 14 residues. The CDR3 here is CATYGTTDSYEQYF. CDR3 nucleotide sequence: TGTGCCACCTATGGGACAACAGATTCCTACGAGCAGTACTTC.

This sequence joins TRBV12-3 or TRBV12-4 and TRBJ2-7; 11 bases are a match to TRBD2. The CDR3 length is 15 residues. V lost 5 bases and J lost 3; bases outside the gene matches: 6. CDR3 sequence: CASSRTSGSIYEQYF. Written as DNA, the CDR3 is TGTGCCAGCAGTCGCACTAGCGGGAGCATCTACGAGCAGTACTTC.

This clonotype showed up just a few times. V is TRBV25-1 and J is TRBJ2-2; 7 nucleotides match TRBD1. The germline gives CDR1 MGHDK, CDR2 SYGVNS. Losses at the gene ends were 7 bases for V and 2 bases for J; bases not matched to a gene: 10. The CDR3 extends over 16 amino acids. This CDR3 is CASKAPGQKNTGELFF. In nucleotides, the CDR3 is TGTGCCAGCAAAGCACCGGGACAGAAAAACACCGGGGAGCTGTTTTTT.

The rearrangement uses TRBV19 and TRBJ1-5; the D gene is possibly TRBD1 (5 bases). CDR1 is LNHDA and CDR2 is SQIVND in the germline V gene (reference sequence). The CDR3 has 16 residues. V was shortened by 3 bases and J by 4 bases, with 16 bases between the two germline ends. CDR3 region: CASSIGREGLNQPQHF. In DNA form, the CDR3 reads TGTGCCAGTAGTATTGGCAGGGAGGGCCTTAATCAGCCCCAGCATTTT.

The chain is built from TRBV25-1 and TRBJ1-5; D gene uncertain. Germline V lookup: CDR1 MGHDK, CDR2 SYGVNS. This CDR3 is 13 amino acids long. The V end lost 3 bases, the J end lost 12 bases, and 15 bases lay between the germline ends. The CDR3 DNA is TGTGCCAGCAGTGATGTGGGCGAGCAGGTCCAGCATTTT. It encodes CASSDVGEQVQHF.

A word on this clonotype: A much larger clone lies a single base off, so this may be a read error. The chain joins TRBV13 to TRBJ1-1; D may be TRBD1 (6 bases). This CDR3 spans 15 amino acids. Looked up from germline, CDR1 is PRHDT and CDR2 is FYEKMQ (reference sequence). The DNA of the CDR3 is TGTGCCAGCAGCTTAGGTACTGGGGGCAGCACTGAAGCTCTCTTT. This translates into CASSLGTGGSTEALF.

The J gene is TRBJ1-5, the V gene TRBV2; TRBD1 aligns across 7 bases. With V trimmed by 8 bases and J by 8 bases, 6 bases remained unmatched. This CDR3 spans 12 amino acids. Germline-derived CDR1 and CDR2 are SNHLY and FYNNEI. CDR3 protein: CASSRGMEPQHF. The CDR3 bases are TGTGCCAGCTCCAGGGGGATGGAGCCCCAGCATTTT.

J is TRBJ2-6 and V is TRBV20-1; TRBD1 aligns across 7 bases. V dropped 3 bases and J dropped 0; count of bases not matched to a gene: 2. Looked up from germline, CDR1 is DFQATT and CDR2 is SNEGSKA (reference sequence). CDR3 size: 15 residues. CDR3: CSASTGASGANVLTF. The CDR3 DNA reads as TGCAGTGCTAGTACAGGGGCCTCTGGGGCCAACGTCCTGACTTTC.

The V gene is TRBV7-2, the J gene TRBJ2-7; possible D gene TRBD1, 5 bases. Trimming removed 5 bases at V and 3 bases at J, with 14 bases between. The V gene's germline CDR1 is SGHTA and CDR2 FQGNSA. The length of the CDR3 is 14 residues. CDR3 DNA: TGTGCCAGCAGCATTAGGTGGGGCGTCTACGAGCAGTACTTC. This encodes CASSIRWGVYEQYF.

This chain links TRBV29-1 with TRBJ1-2, with 11 bases that match TRBD1. There are 12 residues in the CDR3. V shed 8 bases, J shed 6 bases, and the junction held 5 bases outside the gene matches. Germline V gives CDR1 SQVTM, CDR2 ANQGSEA. CDR3 sequence reads: CSTDRGLNGYTF. In DNA, the CDR3 is TGCAGCACGGACAGGGGGCTAAATGGCTACACCTTC.

The CDR3 nucleotides read TGTGCCAGCAGCTTGACGACAGGGCGTAATTCACCCCTCCACTTT. Translation gives CASSLTTGRNSPLHF. This sequence joins TRBV5-8 and TRBJ1-6, with TRBD1 matching 7 bases. CDR3 size: 15 residues. V was pared by 1 base and J by 6 bases, with 4 bases of the junction left unmatched. CDR1 is SGHTS, CDR2 YDEGEE, per germline.

This clonotype was observed many times. The chain links TRBV29-1 to TRBJ1-2, with 8 bases aligning to TRBD1. This CDR3 is built from 12 residues. Trimming at V came to 2 bases and at J to 8 bases, leaving 4 bases not matched to a gene. Germline assignment: CDR1 SQVTM and CDR2 ANQGSEA. Written as DNA, the CDR3 is TGCAGCGTTGAACGGACAGGGTCCGGCTACACCTTC. This sequence encodes CSVERTGSGYTF.

The chain carries TRBV20-1 and TRBJ1-6; weak D call: TRBD1 (5 bases). Between the trimmed V and J ends, which lost 6 bases and 5 bases, there was a span of 11 bases. The CDR3 runs 13 residues. The germline V gene encodes CDR1 DFQATT and CDR2 SNEGSKA (reference sequence). The CDR3 protein is CSAWTLDNSPLHF. The CDR3 nucleotides are TGCAGTGCATGGACACTCGATAATTCACCCCTCCACTTT.

The rearrangement joins TRBV7-2 to TRBJ1-6, with D unresolved. The V gene lost 2 bases and the J gene lost 0 bases, with 5 bases spanning the gap. This CDR3 contains 15 residues. Germline-derived CDR1 and CDR2 are SGHTA and FQGNSA. For the CDR3, the DNA is TGTGCCAGCAGCTTAAAGAGCTCCTATAATTCACCCCTCCACTTT. This gives the protein CASSLKSSYNSPLHF.

This clonotype was observed a handful of times. The V and J genes are TRBV19 and TRBJ1-3, with D maybe TRBD1 (5 bases). The V gene's germline CDR1 is LNHDA and CDR2 SQIVND (reference sequence). The CDR3 sequence is 14 residues long. V lost 7 bases and J lost 2, with 12 bases in between. CDR3 coding DNA: TGTGCCAGTATCAGGGAGTCGACTGGAAACACCATATATTTT. This translates into CASIRESTGNTIYF.

The sample holds many counts of this clonotype. The chain employs TRBV2 and TRBJ1-4; D call uncertain. V was clipped by 3 bases and J by 0 bases, with 8 bases between them. The CDR3 runs 15 residues. CDR1 SNHLY and CDR2 FYNNEI come from the germline V gene. Here the CDR3 reads CASSEDGATNEKLFF. In nucleotides, the CDR3 is TGTGCCAGCAGTGAGGACGGTGCAACTAATGAAAAACTGTTTTTT.

This clonotype was picked up a small number of times. The gene calls are TRBV20-1 and TRBJ2-7; 9 bases agree with TRBD1. Germline assignment: CDR1 DFQATT and CDR2 SNEGSKA (reference sequence). The junction had 3 bases not matched to a gene; V was cut back by 0 bases and J by 3 bases. This CDR3 has 14 amino acids. In DNA form, the CDR3 reads TGCAGTGCTAGAGAAACAGGGGGCTTCTACGAGCAGTACTTC. Encoded protein: CSARETGGFYEQYF.

The V gene is TRBV14, the J gene TRBJ2-2, with 8 bases identical to TRBD2. Per the germline V gene, CDR1 is SGHDN and CDR2 is FVKESK. The CDR3 runs to 14 residues. Trimming took 1 base from V and 6 from J; bases not matched to a gene: 1. The CDR3 spells CASSQAAGAGELFF. CDR3 nucleotide sequence: TGTGCCAGCAGCCAAGCAGCGGGAGCCGGGGAGCTGTTTTTT.

This sequence joins TRBV4-2 and TRBJ1-3; D may be TRBD1 (6 bases). Trimming stripped 0 bases from V and 3 bases from J, with 12 bases between. CDR1 LGHNA and CDR2 YNFKEQ come from the germline V gene. The CDR3 sequence is 16 residues long. CDR3 sequence (DNA): TGTGCCAGCAGCCAAGAGGAAGGCAGGGGTGGAAACACCATATATTTT. It yields the protein CASSQEEGRGGNTIYF.

In this sample, this clonotype turned up many times. This rearrangement joins TRBV7-9 to TRBJ1-1; weak D call: TRBD1 (5 bases). Germline CDR1 and CDR2: SEHNR and FQNEAQ (reference sequence). Trimming removed 5 bases from V and 5 bases from J, with 12 bases in between. The CDR3 extends over 13 amino acids. CDR3 in amino acids: CASSGAGGTEAFF. The CDR3 nucleotides are TGTGCCAGCAGCGGGGCCGGCGGGACTGAAGCTTTCTTT.